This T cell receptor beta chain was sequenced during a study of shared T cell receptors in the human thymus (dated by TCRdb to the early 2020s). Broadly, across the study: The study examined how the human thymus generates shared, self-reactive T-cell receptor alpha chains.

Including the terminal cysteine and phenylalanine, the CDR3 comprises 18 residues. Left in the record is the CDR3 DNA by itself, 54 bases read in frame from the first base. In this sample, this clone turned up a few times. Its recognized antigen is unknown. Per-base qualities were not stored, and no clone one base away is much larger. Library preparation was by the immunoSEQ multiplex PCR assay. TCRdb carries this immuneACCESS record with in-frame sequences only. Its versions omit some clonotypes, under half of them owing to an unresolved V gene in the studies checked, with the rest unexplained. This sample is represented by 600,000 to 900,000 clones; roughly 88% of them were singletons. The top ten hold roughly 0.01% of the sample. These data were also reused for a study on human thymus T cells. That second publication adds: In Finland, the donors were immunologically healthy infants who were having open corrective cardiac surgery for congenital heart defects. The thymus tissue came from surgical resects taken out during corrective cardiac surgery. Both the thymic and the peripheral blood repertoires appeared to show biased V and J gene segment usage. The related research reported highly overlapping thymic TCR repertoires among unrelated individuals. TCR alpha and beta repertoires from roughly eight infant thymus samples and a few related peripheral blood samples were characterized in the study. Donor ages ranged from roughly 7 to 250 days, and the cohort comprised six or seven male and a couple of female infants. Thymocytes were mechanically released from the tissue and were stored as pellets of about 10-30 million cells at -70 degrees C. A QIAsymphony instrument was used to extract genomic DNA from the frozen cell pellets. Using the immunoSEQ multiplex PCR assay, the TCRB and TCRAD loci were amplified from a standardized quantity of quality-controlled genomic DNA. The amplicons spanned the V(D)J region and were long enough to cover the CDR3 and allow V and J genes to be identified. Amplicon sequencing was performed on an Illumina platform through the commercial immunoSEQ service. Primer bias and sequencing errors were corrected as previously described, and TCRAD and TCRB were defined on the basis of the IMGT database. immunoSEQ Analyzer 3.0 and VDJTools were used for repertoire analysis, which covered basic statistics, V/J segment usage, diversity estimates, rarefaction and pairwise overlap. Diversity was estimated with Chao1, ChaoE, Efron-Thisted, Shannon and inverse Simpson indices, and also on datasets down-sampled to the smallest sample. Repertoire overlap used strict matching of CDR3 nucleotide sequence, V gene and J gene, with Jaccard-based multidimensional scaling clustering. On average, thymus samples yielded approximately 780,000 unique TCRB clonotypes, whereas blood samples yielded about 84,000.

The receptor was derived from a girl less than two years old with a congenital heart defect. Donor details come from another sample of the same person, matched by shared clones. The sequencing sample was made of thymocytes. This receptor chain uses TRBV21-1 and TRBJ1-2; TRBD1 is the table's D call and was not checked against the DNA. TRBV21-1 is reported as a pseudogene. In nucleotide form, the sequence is TGTGCCAGCAGCAAGAAAGGAGGGCAACAGGGGACCATCTATGGCTACACCTTC. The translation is CASSKKGGQQGTIYGYTF.